This TCR beta chain is from a study of blood T cell repertoires in COVID-19. The table came from immunoSEQ multiplex PCR; TCRdb's copy has only in-frame clones and leaves some out. Seen here are 150,000 to 200,000 clones, less than 85% observed once, and the top ten hold about 10%. Per germline, CDR1 KGHSH and CDR2 LQKENI. The V gene lost 5 bases and the J gene lost 10 bases, with 21 bases spanning the gap. There are 15 residues in the CDR3. Sequencing was done on a sample of peripheral blood. The chain carries TRBV18 and TRBJ2-1, with D tentatively TRBD1 (6 bases). This clonotype was obtained from an elderly woman with active or convalescent COVID-19. CDR3 nucleotides: TGTGCCAGCTCAGCCCAGGGGCCTGGCTATGAGGAGCAGTTCTTC. Translated, it gives CASSAQGPGYEEQFF. Full variable domain (missing parts from reference TRBV18 and TRBJ2-1): NAGVMQNPRHLVRRRGQEARLRCSPMKGHSHVYWYRQLPEEGLKFMVYLQKENIIDESGMPKERFSAEFPKEGPSILRIQQVVRGDSAAYFCASSAQGPGYEEQFFGPGTRLTVL.